Reported below is one TCR beta chain. CDR1 SGDLS and CDR2 YYNGEE come from the germline V gene. The V gene end was trimmed by 0 bases and the J gene end by 5 bases; junction bases not matched to a gene: 8. This CDR3 is 16 amino acids long. Original processing notes: Amplification of reference gene primers provided the estimated nucleated cell counts. Profiled with immunoSEQ multiplex PCR; TCRdb holds only in-frame clones, not every one. The DNA gave D and trimming, while V, J and clone size come from that table. The sample lists about 70,000 clones, around 86% occurring once. This record belongs to a study of blood T cell repertoires in COVID-19. Study details: Some COVID-19 samples were acute and others convalescent; all came from the United States, Italy and Spain. The cDNA or gDNA used as material had been derived from T cells, B-cell-depleted T cells, or PBMCs.

The V gene is TRBV9, the J gene TRBJ2-5; 9 bases are shared with TRBD1. The specimen was peripheral blood. This sequence was found in a human donor in a cohort sampled during active COVID-19. CDR3 sequence reads: CASSVEGTGGWETQYF. CDR3 sequence (DNA): TGTGCCAGCAGCGTAGAGGGAACAGGGGGCTGGGAGACCCAGTACTTC.